This T cell receptor (beta chain) derives from a study of T cell responses to AZD1222 COVID-19 vaccine. The wider study: Second-dose intervals near 4 or 12 weeks were combined. Study-level points and caveats: Repertoires were obtained solely post-peak T cell response. Most donors were white British, females outnumbered males, and clonal diversity was possibly underestimated. With dominance at 160-218 and 743-854, vaccine-associated CD4 TCRs spanned spike.

Of note for this clone: The antigen remains undetermined.

The germline V and J ends were trimmed by 7 bases and 6 bases, with 10 bases remaining between them. Germline values: CDR1 SNHLY, CDR2 FYNNEI. This CDR3 contains 12 residues. Measured with immunoSEQ multiplex PCR; TCRdb has only the in-frame clones, and not every one. The data contain 100,000 to 150,000 clones, about 90% of them singletons. This chain links TRBV2 with TRBJ2-1, with D maybe TRBD1 (6 bases). The sample was peripheral blood, taken on day 0 of AZD1222 vaccination. This receptor was obtained from an adult in good health. Written as DNA, the CDR3 is TGTGCCAGCATGCGACAGGTCAATGAGCAGTTCTTC. Encoded protein: CASMRQVNEQFF.